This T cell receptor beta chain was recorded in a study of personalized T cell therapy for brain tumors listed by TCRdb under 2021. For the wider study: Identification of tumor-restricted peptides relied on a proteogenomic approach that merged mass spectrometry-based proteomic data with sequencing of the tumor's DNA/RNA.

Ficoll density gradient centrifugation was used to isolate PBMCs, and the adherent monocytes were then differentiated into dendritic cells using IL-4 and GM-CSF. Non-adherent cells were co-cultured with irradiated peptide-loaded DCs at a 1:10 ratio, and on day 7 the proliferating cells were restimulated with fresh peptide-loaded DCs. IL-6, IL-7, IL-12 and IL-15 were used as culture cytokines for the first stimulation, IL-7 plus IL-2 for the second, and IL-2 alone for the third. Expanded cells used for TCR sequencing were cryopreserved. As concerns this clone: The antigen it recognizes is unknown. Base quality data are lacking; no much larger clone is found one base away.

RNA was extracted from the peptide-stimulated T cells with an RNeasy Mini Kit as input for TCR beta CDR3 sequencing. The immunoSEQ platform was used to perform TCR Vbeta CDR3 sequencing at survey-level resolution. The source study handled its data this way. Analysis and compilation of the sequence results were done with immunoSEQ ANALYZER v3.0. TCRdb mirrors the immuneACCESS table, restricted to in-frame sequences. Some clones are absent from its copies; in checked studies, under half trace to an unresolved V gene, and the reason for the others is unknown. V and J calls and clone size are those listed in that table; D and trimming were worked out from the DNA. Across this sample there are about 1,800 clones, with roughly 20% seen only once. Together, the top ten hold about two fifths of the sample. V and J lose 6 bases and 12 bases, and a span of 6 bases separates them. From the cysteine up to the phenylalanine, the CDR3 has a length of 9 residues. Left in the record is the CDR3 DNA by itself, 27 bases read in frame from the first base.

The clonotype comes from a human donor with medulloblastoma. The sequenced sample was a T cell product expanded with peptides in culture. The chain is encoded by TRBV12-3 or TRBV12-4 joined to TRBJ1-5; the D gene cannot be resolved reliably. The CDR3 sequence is CASRRRQHF. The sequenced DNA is TGTGCCAGCAGACGACGCCAGCATTTT.